The 7 T cell receptor beta chains presented below share a single source sample, sequenced in a study of response to subunit inactivated influenza vaccine. TCRdb analysed the RT-PCR reads with MiXCR anew, one entry per CDR3 protein. There are around 480,000 distinct CDR3 sequences in the sample; approximately 11% occur only once, and 12% lies in the top ten. This material consisted of PBMCs from blood, taken roughly 45 days after vaccination. All receptors come from a man in his fifties who received an inactivated influenza vaccine.

The chain links TRBV12-3 or TRBV12-4 to TRBJ2-7; D remains ambiguous. There are 12 residues in the CDR3. Trimming stripped 5 bases from V and 4 bases from J, with 9 bases between. The CDR3 loop reads CASSRAEYEQYF. CDR3 bases: TGTGCCAGCAGTCGGGCGGAGTACGAGCAGTACTTC.

The V and J genes are TRBV3-1 and TRBJ1-4, with 12 bases matching TRBD1. This CDR3 region has 15 residues. Germline V gene data show CDR1 as LGHDT and CDR2 as YNNKEL (reference sequence). Trimming cost V 4 bases and J 7 bases; bases outside gene matches: 4. CDR3 in DNA: TGTGCCAGCAGCCCACGGGACAGGGGGCGTGAAAAACTGTTTTTT. Translation gives CASSPRDRGREKLFF.

This chain uses TRBV5-1 with TRBJ2-1; a weak D match, TRBD1 (6 bases). The length of the CDR3 is 14 residues. The germline V gene encodes CDR1 SGHRS and CDR2 YFSETQ. Trimming left V 0 bases short and J 9 bases short, with 13 bases between. CDR3 nucleotides: TGCGCCAGCAGCTTGGGGGCCGACAGGAGTGAGCAGTTCTTC. Its translation: CASSLGADRSEQFF.

This chain uses TRBV18 with TRBJ2-7, with no clear D. The CDR3 sequence is 15 residues long. The germline V gene has CDR1 KGHSH and CDR2 LQKENI. Trimming took off 5 bases at V and 0 bases at J, with 14 bases between the two ends. Here the CDR3 reads CASSASGVGSYEQYF. For the CDR3, the DNA is TGTGCCAGCTCAGCGTCGGGTGTTGGCTCCTACGAGCAGTACTTC.

In its sample, this clonotype was seen many times. CDR3 amino acids: CASSPPPNTGELFF. In DNA form, the CDR3 reads TGTGCCAGCAGTCCCCCCCCCAACACCGGGGAGCTGTTTTTT. The gene calls are TRBV18 and TRBJ2-2; D gene unclear. Germline CDR1 is KGHSH and CDR2 is LQKENI. The CDR3 sequence is 14 residues long. V lost 8 bases to trimming and J lost 2 bases, with 12 bases between them.

The rearrangement uses TRBV29-1 and TRBJ1-6, with a tentative D call TRBD1 (5 bases). The V and J ends lost 6 bases and 0 bases respectively, with 12 bases between them. The germline V gene has CDR1 SQVTM and CDR2 ANQGSEA. The CDR3 spans 15 residues. Here the CDR3 reads CSVPRAISYNSPLHF. CDR3 coding DNA: TGCAGCGTCCCCAGGGCCATCTCCTATAATTCACCCCTCCACTTT.

This clonotype was found many times. The chain carries TRBV7-9 and TRBJ1-6; 8 positions match TRBD1. CDR3 size: 16 residues. Losses at the gene ends were 5 bases for V and 1 base for J; bases not matched to a gene: 4. Germline V gene lookup returns CDR1 SEHNR and CDR2 FQNEAQ (reference sequence). The CDR3 bases are TGTGCCAGCAGCGCGGGACAGGCATCCTATAATTCACCCCTCCACTTT. It is translated as CASSAGQASYNSPLHF.